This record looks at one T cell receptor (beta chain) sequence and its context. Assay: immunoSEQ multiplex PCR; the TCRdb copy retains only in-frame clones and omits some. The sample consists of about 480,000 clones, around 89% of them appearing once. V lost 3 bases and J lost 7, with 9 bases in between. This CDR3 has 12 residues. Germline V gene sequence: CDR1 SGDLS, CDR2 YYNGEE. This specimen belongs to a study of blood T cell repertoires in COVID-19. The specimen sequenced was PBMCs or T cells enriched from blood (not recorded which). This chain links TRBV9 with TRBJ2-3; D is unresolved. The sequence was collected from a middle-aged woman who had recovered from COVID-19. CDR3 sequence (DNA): TGTGCCAGCAGCGCTGGCTTAAATACGCAGTATTTT. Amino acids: CASSAGLNTQYF.